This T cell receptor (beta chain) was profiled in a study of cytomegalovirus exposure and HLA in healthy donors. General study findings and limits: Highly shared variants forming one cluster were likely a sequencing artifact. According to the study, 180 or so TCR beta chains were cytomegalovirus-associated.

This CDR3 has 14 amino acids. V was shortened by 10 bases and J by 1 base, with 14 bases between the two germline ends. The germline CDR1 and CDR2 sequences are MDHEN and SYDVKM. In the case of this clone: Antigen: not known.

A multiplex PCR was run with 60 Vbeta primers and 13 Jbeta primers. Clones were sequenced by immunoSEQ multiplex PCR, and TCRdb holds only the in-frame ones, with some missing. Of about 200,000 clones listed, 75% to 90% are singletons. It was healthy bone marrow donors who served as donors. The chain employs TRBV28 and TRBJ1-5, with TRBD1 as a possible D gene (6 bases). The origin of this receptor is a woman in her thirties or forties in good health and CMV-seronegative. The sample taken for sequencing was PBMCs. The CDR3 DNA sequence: TGTGCCATTTGGGGGCGGCGGAGCAATCAGCCCCAGCATTTT. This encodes CAIWGRRSNQPQHF.